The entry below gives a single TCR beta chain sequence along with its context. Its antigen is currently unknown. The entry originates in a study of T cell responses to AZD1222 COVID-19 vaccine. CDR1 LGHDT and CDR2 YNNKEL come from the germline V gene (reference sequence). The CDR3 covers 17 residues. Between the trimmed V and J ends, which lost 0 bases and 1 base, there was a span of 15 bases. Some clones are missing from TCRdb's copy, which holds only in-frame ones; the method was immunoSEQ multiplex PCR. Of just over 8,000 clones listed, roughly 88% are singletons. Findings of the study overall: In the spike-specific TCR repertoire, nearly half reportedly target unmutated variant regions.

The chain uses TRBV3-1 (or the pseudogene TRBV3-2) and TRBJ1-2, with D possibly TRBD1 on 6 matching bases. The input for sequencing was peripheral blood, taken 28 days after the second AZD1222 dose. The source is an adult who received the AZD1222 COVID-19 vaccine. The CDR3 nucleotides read TGTGCCAGCAGCCAAGAGAGGAGGGGGTTAAATAACTATGGCTACACCTTC. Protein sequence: CASSQERRGLNNYGYTF.